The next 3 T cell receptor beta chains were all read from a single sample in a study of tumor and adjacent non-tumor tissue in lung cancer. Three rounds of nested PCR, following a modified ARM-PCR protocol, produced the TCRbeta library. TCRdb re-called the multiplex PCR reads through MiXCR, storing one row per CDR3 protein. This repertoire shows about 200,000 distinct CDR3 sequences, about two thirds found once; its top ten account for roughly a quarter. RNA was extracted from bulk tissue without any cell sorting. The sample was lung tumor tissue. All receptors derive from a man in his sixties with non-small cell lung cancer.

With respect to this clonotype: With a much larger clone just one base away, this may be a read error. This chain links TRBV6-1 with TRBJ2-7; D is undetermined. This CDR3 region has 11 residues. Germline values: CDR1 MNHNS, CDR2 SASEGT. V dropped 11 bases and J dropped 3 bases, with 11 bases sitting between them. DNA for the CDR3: TGTGCCGGTAGGACGATCTACGAGCAGTACTTC. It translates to CAGRTIYEQYF.

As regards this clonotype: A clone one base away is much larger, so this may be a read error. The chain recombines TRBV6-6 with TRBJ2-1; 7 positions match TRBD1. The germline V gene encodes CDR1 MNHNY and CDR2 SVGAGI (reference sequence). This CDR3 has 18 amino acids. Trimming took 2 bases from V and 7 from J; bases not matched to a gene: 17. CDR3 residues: CASSYPVRVQGSGNEQFF. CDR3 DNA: TGTGCCAGCAGTTACCCTGTTAGGGTACAGGGGTCGGGGAATGAGCAGTTCTTC.

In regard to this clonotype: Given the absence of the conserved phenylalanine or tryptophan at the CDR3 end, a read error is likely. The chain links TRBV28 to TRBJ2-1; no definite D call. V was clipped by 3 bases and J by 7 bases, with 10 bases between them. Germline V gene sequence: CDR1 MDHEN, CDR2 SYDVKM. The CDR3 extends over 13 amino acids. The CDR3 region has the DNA TGTGCCAGCAGTTTTAGAGGTAAAAATGAGCAGTTCTTA. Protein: CASSFRGKNEQFL.